This T cell receptor (beta chain) was identified in a study of blood T cells in healthy people across ages. On the study more broadly: Template switching captured about one barcoded beta molecule per two T cells.

A second PCR, run for about 6 to 12 cycles, used a sample-barcoded 5' primer plus a J-beta primer mix. TCRdb called the 5' RACE reads again in MiXCR, with one record for every CDR3 protein. This sample carries around 900,000 distinct CDR3 sequences, around 28% of them seen once, and the ten largest clones take around 16%. This clonotype was detected a few times. Isolation of PBMCs gave at least 6.5 million cells per sample. Extracted total RNA amounted to at least 5 micrograms for each sample. CDR1 and CDR2 from the germline V gene are LGHDT and YNNKEL (reference sequence). Trimming shortened V by 1 base and J by 0 bases, and 7 bases separated the two germline ends. This CDR3 has 15 residues.

The TCR was taken from a woman older than 75 in good health. The chain combines TRBV3-1 with TRBJ1-3; possible D gene TRBD1, 5 bases. Sequencing was done on a sample of blood. CDR3 in amino acids: CASSQGDASGNTIYF. DNA for the CDR3: TGTGCCAGCAGCCAAGGGGACGCCTCTGGAAACACCATATATTTT.